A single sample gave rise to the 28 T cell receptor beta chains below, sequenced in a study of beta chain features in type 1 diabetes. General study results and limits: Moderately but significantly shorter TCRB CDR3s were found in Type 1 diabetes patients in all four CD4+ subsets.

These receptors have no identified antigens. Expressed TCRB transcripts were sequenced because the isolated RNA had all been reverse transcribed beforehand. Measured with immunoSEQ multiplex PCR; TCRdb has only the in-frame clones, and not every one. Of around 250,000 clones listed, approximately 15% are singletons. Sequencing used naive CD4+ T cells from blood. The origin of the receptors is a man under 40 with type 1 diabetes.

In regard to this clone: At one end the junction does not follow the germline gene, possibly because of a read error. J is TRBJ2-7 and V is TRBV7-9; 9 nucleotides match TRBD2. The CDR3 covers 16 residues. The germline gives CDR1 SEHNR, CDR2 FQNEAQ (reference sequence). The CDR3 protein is CASSLGSGRTSHEQYF. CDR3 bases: TGTGCCAGCAGCCTTGGCAGCGGGAGGACCTCCCACGAGCAGTACTTC.

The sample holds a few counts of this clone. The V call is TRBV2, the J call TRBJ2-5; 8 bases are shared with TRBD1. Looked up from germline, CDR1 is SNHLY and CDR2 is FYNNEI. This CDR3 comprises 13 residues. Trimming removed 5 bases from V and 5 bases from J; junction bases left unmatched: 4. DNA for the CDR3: TGTGCCAGCAGTCTGGACAGGGATGAGACCCAGTACTTC. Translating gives CASSLDRDETQYF.

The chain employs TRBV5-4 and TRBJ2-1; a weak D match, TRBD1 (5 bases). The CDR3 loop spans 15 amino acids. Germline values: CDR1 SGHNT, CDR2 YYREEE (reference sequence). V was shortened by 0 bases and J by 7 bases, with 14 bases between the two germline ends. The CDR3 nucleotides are TGTGCCAGCAGCTTGGGGGGCCAGGCTGGGAATGAGCAGTTCTTC. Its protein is CASSLGGQAGNEQFF.

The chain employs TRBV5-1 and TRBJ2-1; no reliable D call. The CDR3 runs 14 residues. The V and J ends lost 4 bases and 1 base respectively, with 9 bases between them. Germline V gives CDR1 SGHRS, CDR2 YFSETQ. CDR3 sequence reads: CASSRRQSYNEQFF. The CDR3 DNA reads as TGCGCCAGCAGCCGGCGGCAGTCCTACAATGAGCAGTTCTTC.

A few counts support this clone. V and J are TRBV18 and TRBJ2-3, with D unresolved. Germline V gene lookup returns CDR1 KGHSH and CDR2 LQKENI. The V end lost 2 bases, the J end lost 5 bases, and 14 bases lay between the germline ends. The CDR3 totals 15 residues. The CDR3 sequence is CASSPDTVPGDTQYF. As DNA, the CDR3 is TGTGCCAGCTCACCAGATACGGTACCGGGAGATACGCAGTATTTT.

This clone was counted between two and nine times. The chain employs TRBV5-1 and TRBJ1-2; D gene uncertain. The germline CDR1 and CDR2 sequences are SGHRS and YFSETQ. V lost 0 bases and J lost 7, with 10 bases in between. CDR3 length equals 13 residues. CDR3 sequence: CASSLAPEFGYTF. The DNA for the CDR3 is TGCGCCAGCAGCTTGGCCCCGGAGTTTGGCTACACCTTC.

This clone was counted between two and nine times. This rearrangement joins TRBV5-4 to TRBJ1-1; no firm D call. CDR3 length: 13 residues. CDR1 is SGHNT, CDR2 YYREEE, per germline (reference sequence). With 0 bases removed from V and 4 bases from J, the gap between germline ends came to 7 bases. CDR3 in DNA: TGTGCCAGCAGCTTGGCGGGAAGCACTGAAGCTTTCTTT. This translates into CASSLAGSTEAFF.

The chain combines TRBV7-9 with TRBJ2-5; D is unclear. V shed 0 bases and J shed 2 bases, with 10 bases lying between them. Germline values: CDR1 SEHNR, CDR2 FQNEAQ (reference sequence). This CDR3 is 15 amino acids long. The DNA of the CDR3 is TGTGCCAGCAGCTTAGCGCTCCGGAGTCAAGAGACCCAGTACTTC. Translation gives CASSLALRSQETQYF.

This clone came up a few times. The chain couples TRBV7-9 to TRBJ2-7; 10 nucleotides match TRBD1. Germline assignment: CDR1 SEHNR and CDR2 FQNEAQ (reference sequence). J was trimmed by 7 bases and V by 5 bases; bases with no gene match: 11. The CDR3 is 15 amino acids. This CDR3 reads CASSPPGQGPLEQYF. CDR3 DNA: TGTGCCAGCAGCCCGCCGGGACAGGGGCCCTTGGAGCAGTACTTC. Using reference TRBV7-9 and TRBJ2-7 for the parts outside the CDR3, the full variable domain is DTGVSQNPRHKITKRGQNVTFRCDPISEHNRLYWYRQTLGQGPEFLTYFQNEAQLEKSRLLSDRFSAERPKGSFSTLEIQRTEQGDSAMYLCASSPPGQGPLEQYFGPGTRLTVT.

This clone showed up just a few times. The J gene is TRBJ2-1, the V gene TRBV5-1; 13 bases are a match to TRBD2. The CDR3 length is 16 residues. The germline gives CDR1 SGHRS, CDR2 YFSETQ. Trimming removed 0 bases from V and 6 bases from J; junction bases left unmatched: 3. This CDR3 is CASSLALAGGGNEQFF. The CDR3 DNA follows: TGCGCCAGCAGCTTGGCACTAGCGGGAGGGGGCAATGAGCAGTTCTTC.

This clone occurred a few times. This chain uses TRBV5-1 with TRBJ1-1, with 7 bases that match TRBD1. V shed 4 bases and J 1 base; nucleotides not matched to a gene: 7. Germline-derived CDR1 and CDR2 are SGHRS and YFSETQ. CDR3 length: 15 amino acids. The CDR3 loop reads CASSTTGTANTEAFF. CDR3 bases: TGCGCCAGCAGCACCACCGGGACAGCGAACACTGAAGCTTTCTTT.

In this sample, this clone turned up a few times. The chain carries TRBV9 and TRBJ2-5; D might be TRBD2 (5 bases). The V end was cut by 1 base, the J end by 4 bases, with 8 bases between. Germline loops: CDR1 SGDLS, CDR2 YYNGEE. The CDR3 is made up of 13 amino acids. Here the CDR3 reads CASSVLAGETQYF. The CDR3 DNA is TGTGCCAGCAGCGTATTGGCGGGAGAGACCCAGTACTTC.

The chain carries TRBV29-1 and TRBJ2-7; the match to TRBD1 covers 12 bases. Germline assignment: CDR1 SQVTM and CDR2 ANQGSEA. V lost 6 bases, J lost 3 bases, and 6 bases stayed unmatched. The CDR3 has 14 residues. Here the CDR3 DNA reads TGCAGCGTGGGGACAGGGGGCGCGATCTACGAGCAGTACTTC. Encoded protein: CSVGTGGAIYEQYF.

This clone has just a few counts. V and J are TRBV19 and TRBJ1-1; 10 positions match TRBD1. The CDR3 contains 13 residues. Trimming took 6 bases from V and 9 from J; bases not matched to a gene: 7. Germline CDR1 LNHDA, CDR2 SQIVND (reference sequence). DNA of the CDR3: TGTGCCAGTAGATTTGGGACAGGGGATCAAGCTTTCTTT. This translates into CASRFGTGDQAFF.

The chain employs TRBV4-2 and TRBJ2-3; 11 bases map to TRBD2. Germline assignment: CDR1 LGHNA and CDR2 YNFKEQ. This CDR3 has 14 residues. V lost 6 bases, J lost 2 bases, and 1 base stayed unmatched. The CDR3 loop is CASRTSGVTDTQYF. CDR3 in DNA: TGTGCCAGCAGGACTAGCGGGGTCACAGATACGCAGTATTTT.

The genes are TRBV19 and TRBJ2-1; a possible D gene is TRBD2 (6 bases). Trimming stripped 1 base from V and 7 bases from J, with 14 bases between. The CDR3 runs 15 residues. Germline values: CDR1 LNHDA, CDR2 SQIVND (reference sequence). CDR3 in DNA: TGTGCCAGTAGTATAGGGGGGACCCGGGGGAATGAGCAGTTCTTC. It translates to CASSIGGTRGNEQFF. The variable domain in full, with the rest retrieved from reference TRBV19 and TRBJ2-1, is DGGITQSPKYLFRKEGQNVTLSCEQNLNHDAMYWYRQDPGQGLRLIYYSQIVNDFQKGDIAEGYSVSREKKESFPLTVTSAQKNPTAFYLCASSIGGTRGNEQFFGPGTRLTVL.

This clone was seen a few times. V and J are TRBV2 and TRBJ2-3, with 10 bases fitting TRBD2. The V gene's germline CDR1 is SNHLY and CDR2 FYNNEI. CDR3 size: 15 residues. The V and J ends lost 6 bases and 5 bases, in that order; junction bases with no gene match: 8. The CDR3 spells CASSVQAGGQDTQYF. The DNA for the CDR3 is TGTGCCAGCAGCGTACAAGCGGGGGGGCAAGATACGCAGTATTTT.

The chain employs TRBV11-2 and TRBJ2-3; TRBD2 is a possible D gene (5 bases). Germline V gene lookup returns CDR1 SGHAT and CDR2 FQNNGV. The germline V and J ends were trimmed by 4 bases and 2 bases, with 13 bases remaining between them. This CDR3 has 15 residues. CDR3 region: CASSSLERNTDTQYF. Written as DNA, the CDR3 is TGTGCCAGCAGCTCACTAGAGCGTAACACAGATACGCAGTATTTT. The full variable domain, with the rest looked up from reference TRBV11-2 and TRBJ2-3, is EAGVAQSPRYKIIEKRQSVAFWCNPISGHATLYWYQQILGQGPKLLIQFQNNGVVDDSQLPKDRFSAERLKGVDSTLKIQPAKLEDSAVYLCASSSLERNTDTQYFGPGTRLTVL.

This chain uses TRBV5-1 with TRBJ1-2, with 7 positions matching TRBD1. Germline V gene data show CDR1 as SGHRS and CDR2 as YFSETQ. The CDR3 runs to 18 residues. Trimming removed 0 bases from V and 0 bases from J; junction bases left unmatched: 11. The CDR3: CASSLARGDRLANYGYTF. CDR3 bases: TGCGCCAGCAGCTTGGCAAGGGGGGACAGACTAGCTAACTATGGCTACACCTTC.

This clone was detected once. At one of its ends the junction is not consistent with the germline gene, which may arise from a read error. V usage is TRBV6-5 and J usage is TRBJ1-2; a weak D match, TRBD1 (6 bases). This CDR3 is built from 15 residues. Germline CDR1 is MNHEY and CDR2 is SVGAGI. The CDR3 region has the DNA TGCGCCAGCAGTGTTTTGCGAACAGGGAACTATGGCTACACCTTC. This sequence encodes CASSVLRTGNYGYTF.

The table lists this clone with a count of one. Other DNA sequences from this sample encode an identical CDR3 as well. In nucleotides, the CDR3 is TGTGCCAGCAGTTACTCTGGAGGGGTCACTGAAGCTTTCTTT. As protein: CASSYSGGVTEAFF. The genes are TRBV6-5 and TRBJ1-1, with D possibly TRBD1 on 5 matching bases. The germline V gene has CDR1 MNHEY and CDR2 SVGAGI. V lost 0 bases and J 4 bases, leaving 9 bases between the germline ends. The CDR3 spans 14 residues.

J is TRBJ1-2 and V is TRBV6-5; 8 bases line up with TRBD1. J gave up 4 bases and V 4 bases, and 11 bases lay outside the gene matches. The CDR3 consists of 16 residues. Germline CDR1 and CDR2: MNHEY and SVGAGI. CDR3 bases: TGTGCCAGCAGTTTATTCTCCAGGGGGCGTAGCTATGGCTACACCTTC. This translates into CASSLFSRGRSYGYTF.

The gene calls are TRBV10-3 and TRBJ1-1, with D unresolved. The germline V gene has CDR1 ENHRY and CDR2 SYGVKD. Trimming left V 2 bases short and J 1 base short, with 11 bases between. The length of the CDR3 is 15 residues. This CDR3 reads CAISEQAGGNTEAFF. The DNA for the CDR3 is TGTGCCATCAGTGAGCAAGCGGGCGGGAACACTGAAGCTTTCTTT.

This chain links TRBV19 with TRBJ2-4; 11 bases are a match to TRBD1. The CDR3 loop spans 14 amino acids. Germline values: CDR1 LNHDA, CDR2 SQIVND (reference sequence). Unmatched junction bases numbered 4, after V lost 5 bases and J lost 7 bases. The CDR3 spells CASSPGQGVNIQYF. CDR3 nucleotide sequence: TGTGCCAGTAGTCCGGGACAGGGGGTGAACATTCAGTACTTC.

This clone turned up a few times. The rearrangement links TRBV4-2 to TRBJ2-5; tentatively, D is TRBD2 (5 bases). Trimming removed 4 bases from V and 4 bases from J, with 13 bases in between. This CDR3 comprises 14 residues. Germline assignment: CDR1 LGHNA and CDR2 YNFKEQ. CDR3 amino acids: CASSPRLAGETQYF. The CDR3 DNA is TGTGCCAGCAGCCCTCGGCTAGCCGGAGAGACCCAGTACTTC.

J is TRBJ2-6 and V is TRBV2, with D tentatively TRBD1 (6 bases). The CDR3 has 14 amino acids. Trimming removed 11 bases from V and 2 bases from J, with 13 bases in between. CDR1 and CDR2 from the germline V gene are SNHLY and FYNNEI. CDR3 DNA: TGTGCCTCCATGGGGGCCACTGGGGCCAACGTCCTGACTTTC. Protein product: CASMGATGANVLTF. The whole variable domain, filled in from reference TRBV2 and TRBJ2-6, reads EPEVTQTPSHQVTQMGQEVILRCVPISNHLYFYWYRQILGQKVEFLVSFYNNEISEKSEIFDDQFSVERPDGSNFTLKIRSTKLEDSAMYFCASMGATGANVLTFGAGSRLTVL.

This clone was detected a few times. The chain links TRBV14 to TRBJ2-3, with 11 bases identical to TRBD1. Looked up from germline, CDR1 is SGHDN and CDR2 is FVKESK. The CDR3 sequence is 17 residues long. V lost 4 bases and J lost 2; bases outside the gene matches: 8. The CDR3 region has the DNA TGTGCCAGCAGCCCCTTTGTCGGACAGGGGGCCACAGATACGCAGTATTTT. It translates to CASSPFVGQGATDTQYF.

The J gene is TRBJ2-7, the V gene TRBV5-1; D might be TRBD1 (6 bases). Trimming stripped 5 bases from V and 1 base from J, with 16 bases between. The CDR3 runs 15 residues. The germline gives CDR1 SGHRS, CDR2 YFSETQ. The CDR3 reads CASSSTRGASYEQYF. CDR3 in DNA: TGCGCCAGCAGTTCTACCAGGGGCGCGTCCTACGAGCAGTACTTC.